The rows below give T cell receptor beta chains drawn from one sample of a study of T cells in Graves' hyperthyroidism and ophthalmopathy. TCRdb redid the calling of the multiplex PCR reads with MiXCR, one entry per CDR3 protein. The data hold 490,000 or so distinct CDR3 sequences, with around 16% observed a single time. Sequencing used blood. These receptors all come from a woman in her 30s with Graves' ophthalmopathy. Each CDR3 is given without its conserved first and last residue. Fields, in order: CDR3 length, clone size, V gene, J gene, D gene, CDR3 protein. A D gene is named only where the DNA matches it firmly. The size entry is marked missing in some rows and otherwise reads once, few, many or a size class.

13,many,TRBV20-1,TRBJ1-5,TRBD1,SARQGAHSNQPQH
17,NA,TRBV12-3/TRBV12-4,TRBJ2-1,TRBD2,ASSLDPLLGGGRAPEQF
13,many,TRBV20-1,TRBJ2-7,TRBD2,SASETSGSGYEQY
13,NA,TRBV10-3,TRBJ2-5,TRBD1,AISDGTGGPETQY
12,many,TRBV5-1,TRBJ2-7,TRBD1,ASSFRTGVDEQY
7,few,TRBV30,TRBJ2-5,NA,ACGETQY
12,NA,TRBV12-3/TRBV12-4,TRBJ2-2,NA,ASTPGLHTGELF
12,few,TRBV28,TRBJ2-1,NA,ASSVGPIYNEQF
11,NA,TRBV19,TRBJ2-4,NA,ASSLGAPNIQY
13,few,TRBV28,TRBJ2-7,TRBD1,ASTRQGRLVHEQY
13,many,TRBV7-2,TRBJ2-4,TRBD2,ASSDAGTSGRIQY
11,many,TRBV5-1,TRBJ1-4,NA,ASRRADNEKLF
14,few,TRBV4-1,TRBJ2-1,TRBD2,ASSQERLAGLREQF
12,many,TRBV5-1,TRBJ2-7,TRBD1,ASSFLYTGDEQY
12,many,TRBV12-3/TRBV12-4,TRBJ1-1,NA,ASRSGGRHQGAF
11,many,TRBV6-1,TRBJ1-2,NA,ASSAGSSYGYT
14,NA,TRBV28,TRBJ2-1,NA,ASSLYIGSSYNEQF
9,many,TRBV2,TRBJ1-1,NA,ASSVDREAF